Below are 9 T cell receptor beta chains sequenced from a single sample in a study of tissue T cells after allogeneic stem cell transplantation. The protocol was immunoSEQ multiplex PCR, while the TCRdb copy is restricted to in-frame clones and leaves out a portion. Among about 50,000 clones listed, around 67% were seen once. Material: sorted cells pooled from one or two spleens. The receptors stem from a pool of C57BL/6 mice in good health.

A note on this clone: Gene names refer to mouse genes. The CDR3 end lies 1 residue beyond the end of the read and is filled in from the germline J gene. The chain couples TRBV15 to TRBJ1-1, with 7 bases matching TRBD1. Losses at the gene ends were 6 bases for V and 0 bases for J; bases not matched to a gene: 4. The CDR3 loop spans 14 amino acids. Germline V CDR1 and CDR2: SGHND, FRSKSL. The CDR3 sequence: CASRGQTANTEVFF. The sequenced part of the CDR3 DNA is TGTGCCAGCAGGGGACAGACTGCAAACACAGAAGTCTTC.

Details on this clone: Gene names denote mouse genes. The observed sequence ends 1 residue before the CDR3 terminus, with the missing tail filled in from the germline J gene. The chain employs TRBV5 and TRBJ1-1, with a weak D call TRBD1 (5 bases). The CDR3 totals 15 residues. Trimming left V 0 bases short and J 3 bases short, with 11 bases between. Germline assignment: CDR1 LGHNA and CDR2 YNLKQL (reference sequence). The sequenced part of the CDR3 DNA is TGTGCCAGCAGCCAAGATCGGGGGAGGGACACAGAAGTCTTC. Its translation is CASSQDRGRDTEVF. In full, the CDR3 is CASSQDRGRDTEVFF.

As regards this clone: Genes here carry mouse names. Coverage ceases 1 residue before the CDR3 finishes, and the germline J gene fills in the end. This chain uses TRBV13-3 with TRBJ1-2; TRBD1 matches 7 bases. The V segment lost 7 bases and the J segment 0 bases; nucleotides outside the gene matches: 3. There are 13 residues in the CDR3. CDR1 and CDR2 (germline): NNHDY, SYVADS. CDR3 amino acids: CASVGQPNSDYTF. The sequenced part of the CDR3 DNA is TGTGCCAGCGTGGGACAGCCAAACTCCGACTACACC.

Concerning this clone: Gene names are mouse gene names. The read ends 1 residue before the CDR3 terminus; that terminus is restored from the germline J gene. This sequence joins TRBV13-2 and TRBJ2-1; 7 bases agree with TRBD1. Germline V lookup: CDR1 NNHNN, CDR2 SYGAGS (reference sequence). The CDR3 is 14 amino acids. Losses at the gene ends were 3 bases for V and 0 bases for J; bases not matched to a gene: 0. CDR3 protein: CASGGQGNYAEQFF. The DNA read from the CDR3 is TGTGCCAGCGGTGGACAGGGTAACTATGCTGAGCAGTTC.

This clone was counted only a few times. Genes and germline come from the mouse. The read is 1 residue too short to cover the CDR3 end, so that end is filled in from the germline J gene. The chain is built from TRBV1 and TRBJ1-5, with D perhaps TRBD1 (5 bases). The V end was cut by 0 bases, the J end by 3 bases, with 9 bases between. The length of the CDR3 is 15 residues. Per the germline V gene, CDR1 is NSQYPW and CDR2 is LRSPGD (reference sequence). The CDR3 protein is CTCSADAGGNQAPLF. Incomplete CDR3 DNA: TGCACCTGCAGTGCAGATGCGGGGGGCAACCAGGCTCCGCTT.

Concerning this clone itself: These gene names are mouse names. The CDR3 goes on 1 residue after the read ends, and that part is filled in from the germline J gene. V and J are TRBV5 and TRBJ2-5; 9 bases fit TRBD2. Germline CDR1 is LGHNA and CDR2 is YNLKQL (reference sequence). The V segment lost 3 bases and the J segment 4 bases; nucleotides outside the gene matches: 2. The CDR3 length is 14 residues. The CDR3 here is CASSHLGGEDTQYF. CDR3 DNA, as far as it was read: TGTGCCAGCAGCCATCTGGGGGGGGAAGACACCCAGTAC.

Notes on this clone: Mouse names are used for the genes. Read sequence stops 1 residue before the CDR3 end, and the germline J gene provides the missing end. The gene calls are TRBV22 and TRBJ2-3; TRBD1 is taken as the D call from the table, unchecked against the DNA. TRBV22 is described as a pseudogene. This CDR3 spans 16 amino acids. The CDR3 sequence: CASSCLRTGVAETLYF. Partial CDR3 DNA: TGTGCCAGCAGTTGTCTACGGACAGGGGTTGCAGAAACGCTGTAT.

As to this clone: Gene names follow the mouse nomenclature. The read halts 1 residue ahead of the CDR3 end, with the missing end drawn from the germline J gene. The chain combines TRBV13-2 with TRBJ1-5; D gene uncertain. This CDR3 has 12 residues. Per the germline V gene, CDR1 is NNHNN and CDR2 is SYGAGS (reference sequence). V was trimmed by 2 bases and J by 6 bases, leaving 6 bases between them. The sequenced CDR3 bases are TGTGCCAGCGGTGAAGGCGGCCAGGCTCCGCTT. Translating gives CASGEGGQAPL. The full CDR3 is CASGEGGQAPLF.

This clone was observed a few times. The germline and genes are mouse ones. The read is 1 residue too short to cover the CDR3 end, so that end is filled in from the germline J gene. The rearrangement links TRBV26 to TRBJ1-2; D not resolved. V gave up 7 bases and J gave up 2 bases, with 5 bases separating them. This CDR3 spans 11 amino acids. Looked up from germline, CDR1 is KGHPV and CDR2 is FQNQEV (reference sequence). CDR3 region: CASTGNSDYTF. The sequenced part of the CDR3 DNA is TGTGCCAGCACGGGGAACTCCGACTACACC.